The clone carrying this TCR beta chain was recorded a few times. Antigen specificity is unknown. The data were obtained in a study of glioma-infiltrating T cells. In the study overall: Glioblastomas were WHO grade IV, sampled at first diagnosis; low-grade were grade II. Presurgical dexamethasone in glioma patients lasted six or fewer days.

Trimming removed 1 base at V and 0 bases at J, with 7 bases between. Germline-derived CDR1 and CDR2 are SGHTA and FQGNSA. The CDR3 length is 15 residues. Broader study findings: Shared blood CDR3 signature motifs marked patients with low tissue-blood divergence.

TCR alpha and beta CDR3 regions were amplified from RNA using iRepertoire nested multiplex PCR. TCRdb recomputed calls from the multiplex PCR reads with MiXCR, one row per CDR3 protein. The repertoire holds about 410,000 distinct CDR3 sequences, with approximately 42% as singletons. The clonotype originates from a human donor with low-grade glioma or glioblastoma, undergoing nonglioma brain surgery, or in good health (not recorded which). The sample was glioma tissue, nonneoplastic brain tissue, or PBMCs (not recorded which). This chain connects TRBV7-2 to TRBJ1-3; no definite D call. The CDR3 DNA is TGTGCCAGCAGCTTAGTAGACTACTCTGGAAACACCATATATTTT. Its protein product is CASSLVDYSGNTIYF.